The 16 T cell receptor beta chains below were found in one sample sequenced in a study of CD8+ T cells in alopecia areata. Treatment given: oral pan-JAK inhibitor, 5-10 mg twice daily. The authors extracted RNA and reverse transcribed it into cDNA as the sequencing template. The method was immunoSEQ multiplex PCR; TCRdb's version includes in-frame clones alone and lacks a portion of them. The data hold about 300,000 clones, with 58% observed a single time. Sequences were derived from CD4+ T cells sorted from blood, sampled at week 24, from a patient treated with tofacitinib. These TCRs come from a human donor with alopecia areata.

This clone was counted only a few times. The chain combines TRBV10-3 with TRBJ1-1; no definite D call. Trimming removed 4 bases at V and 1 base at J, with 7 bases between. There are 13 residues in the CDR3. CDR1 ENHRY and CDR2 SYGVKD come from the germline V gene. This CDR3 reads CAISGQTNTEAFF. CDR3 nucleotides: TGTGCCATCAGTGGTCAAACGAACACTGAAGCTTTCTTT.

CDR3 nucleotide sequence: TGTGCCAGCAGCACCACGACTAGCGGGGGGAGAAACAATGAGCAGTTCTTC. Translating it yields CASSTTTSGGRNNEQFF. The chain employs TRBV9 and TRBJ2-1, with TRBD2 identical over 13 bases. Germline CDR1 SGDLS, CDR2 YYNGEE. The CDR3 runs to 17 residues. J was trimmed by 5 bases and V by 4 bases; bases with no gene match: 9.

The table lists this clone with a count of one. The chain combines TRBV9 with TRBJ2-6, with a tentative D call TRBD1 (6 bases). This CDR3 contains 16 residues. Germline loops: CDR1 SGDLS, CDR2 YYNGEE. The V gene lost 4 bases and the J gene lost 0 bases, with 11 bases spanning the gap. The CDR3 DNA follows: TGTGCCAGCAGCCGGGACATGTTCTCTGGGGCCAACGTCCTGACTTTC. It codes for CASSRDMFSGANVLTF.

A few counts support this clone. The J gene is TRBJ2-5, the V gene TRBV7-9; D might be TRBD2 (6 bases). Germline V gene sequence: CDR1 SEHNR, CDR2 FQNEAQ (reference sequence). The V gene lost 5 bases and the J gene lost 2 bases, with 15 bases spanning the gap. This CDR3 contains 15 residues. CDR3 coding DNA: TGTGCCAGCAGCCCGGGACTGGGGGGACAAGAGACCCAGTACTTC. It is translated as CASSPGLGGQETQYF.

This chain links TRBV6-5 with TRBJ2-3; D uncertain. The CDR3 has 11 residues. Germline V gives CDR1 MNHEY, CDR2 SVGAGI. Trimming took off 6 bases at V and 5 bases at J, with 6 bases between the two ends. The DNA of the CDR3 is TGTGCCAGCAGCCGCCGAGATACGCAGTATTTT. Amino acids: CASSRRDTQYF.

This clone appeared a few times. The J gene is TRBJ1-2, the V gene TRBV5-1; 9 bases map to TRBD1. The V gene end was trimmed by 4 bases and the J gene end by 5 bases; junction bases not matched to a gene: 9. Germline CDR1 reads SGHRS; CDR2 reads YFSETQ. CDR3 size: 15 residues. This chain's CDR3 is CASSQKTGTGYGYTF. CDR3 coding DNA: TGCGCCAGCAGCCAAAAGACCGGGACAGGGTATGGCTACACCTTC. Filled out from reference TRBV5-1 and TRBJ1-2, the complete variable domain reads KAGVTQTPRYLIKTRGQQVTLSCSPISGHRSVSWYQQTPGQGLQFLFEYFSETQRNKGNFPGRFSGRQFSNSRSEMNVSTLELGDSALYLCASSQKTGTGYGYTFGSGTRLTVV.

The gene calls are TRBV7-8 and TRBJ2-3; 9 bases are a match to TRBD1. V dropped 0 bases and J dropped 1; count of bases not matched to a gene: 5. The CDR3 runs to 17 residues. The germline V gene encodes CDR1 SGHVS and CDR2 FQNEAQ. CDR3 sequence reads: CASSLAGQGTGTDTQYF. CDR3 bases: TGTGCCAGCAGCTTAGCTGGACAGGGGACAGGCACAGATACGCAGTATTTT.

This chain links TRBV5-4 with TRBJ1-1; unclear D gene. The CDR3 loop spans 11 amino acids. With 4 bases removed from V and 1 base from J, the gap between germline ends came to 2 bases. The V gene's germline CDR1 is SGHNT and CDR2 YYREEE (reference sequence). This CDR3 is CASSQNTEAFF. The CDR3 coding sequence is TGTGCCAGCAGCCAGAACACTGAAGCTTTCTTT.

This clone appeared a few times. V and J are TRBV30 and TRBJ1-5, with 12 bases aligning to TRBD1. This CDR3 has 16 amino acids. CDR1 is GTSNPN, CDR2 SVGIG, per germline (reference sequence). V trimming: 2 bases; J trimming: 7 bases; junction bases outside the gene matches: 9. The CDR3 sequence is CAWSTPGQGAGQPQHF. The CDR3 DNA sequence: TGTGCCTGGAGTACACCGGGACAGGGGGCCGGACAGCCCCAGCATTTT.

V and J are TRBV7-6 and TRBJ2-5; D is uncertain. The length of the CDR3 is 14 residues. Germline lookup yields CDR1 SGHVS and CDR2 FNYEAQ. Trimming removed 1 base from V and 2 bases from J, with 8 bases in between. The CDR3, as DNA: TGTGCCAGCAGCTTAGTCTCAGTTCAAGAGACCCAGTACTTC. Translating it yields CASSLVSVQETQYF. The complete variable domain, with remaining parts taken from reference TRBV7-6 and TRBJ2-5, reads GAGVSQSPRYKVTKRGQDVALRCDPISGHVSLYWYRQALGQGPEFLTYFNYEAQQDKSGLPNDRFSAERPEGSISTLTIQRTEQRDSAMYRCASSLVSVQETQYFGPGTRLLVL.

The J gene is TRBJ1-1, the V gene TRBV27, with 8 bases matching TRBD1. The CDR3 has 15 amino acids. With 4 bases clipped from V and 4 bases from J, the junction kept 8 bases outside the gene matches. The V gene's germline CDR1 is MNHEY and CDR2 SMNVEV (reference sequence). The CDR3 DNA sequence: TGTGCCAGCAGTTGGACAGGGACGGGGAGCACTGAAGCTTTCTTT. Encoded protein: CASSWTGTGSTEAFF.

The CDR3 nucleotides are TGTGCCATCAGTCAAGAGGGGGCTAATGGCTACACCTTC. Its translation: CAISQEGANGYTF. V usage is TRBV10-3 and J usage is TRBJ1-2; the match to TRBD1 covers 7 bases. The CDR3 sequence is 13 residues long. Per germline, CDR1 ENHRY and CDR2 SYGVKD. Trimming at V came to 5 bases and at J to 6 bases, leaving 6 bases not matched to a gene.

There are a few counts of this clone. The gene calls are TRBV6-5 and TRBJ1-2, with D hard to call. This CDR3 is 13 amino acids long. Germline loops: CDR1 MNHEY, CDR2 SVGAGI. Trimming took 2 bases from V and 6 from J, leaving 10 bases between them. CDR3 region: CASSYTQFNGYTF. DNA of the CDR3: TGTGCCAGCAGTTACACACAGTTTAATGGCTACACCTTC.

The CDR3 here is CASSHDKGGGRNTYEQYF. The CDR3 DNA reads TGTGCCAGCAGCCACGATAAGGGCGGTGGACGGAACACCTACGAGCAGTACTTC. This sequence joins TRBV4-2 and TRBJ2-7, with D unclear. CDR3 size: 18 residues. Trimming removed 3 bases at V and 2 bases at J, with 23 bases between. Per germline, CDR1 LGHNA and CDR2 YNFKEQ.

The genes are TRBV29-1 and TRBJ1-1, with 7 positions matching TRBD1. The CDR3 loop spans 13 amino acids. CDR1 is SQVTM and CDR2 is ANQGSEA in the germline V gene. Germline trimming cut 3 bases from V and 5 bases from J; bases unmatched to any gene: 6. The CDR3 DNA follows: TGCAGCGTTGAGGACAGGATGGGGACTGAAGCTTTCTTT. Its protein is CSVEDRMGTEAFF.

The chain combines TRBV30 with TRBJ2-1; 8 nucleotides match TRBD1. The CDR3 contains 13 residues. The V segment lost 3 bases and the J segment 7 bases; nucleotides outside the gene matches: 5. Germline assignment: CDR1 GTSNPN and CDR2 SVGIG (reference sequence). The CDR3 sequence: CAWSRTGRNEQFF. Here the CDR3 DNA reads TGTGCCTGGAGCCGGACAGGGCGGAATGAGCAGTTCTTC.